One sample yielded the 28 T cell receptor beta chains listed below, sequenced in a study of beta chain features in type 1 diabetes (dated by TCRdb to 2016 to 2019). Results the study describes overall, beyond this receptor: Type 1 diabetes patients showed a moderate but significant shortening of TCRB CDR3 length in all four CD4+ subsets.

Libraries were constructed by the immunoSEQ multiplex PCR assay. The High Capacity cDNA Reverse Transcription Kit was used to reverse transcribe all of the isolated RNA, meaning that expressed TCRB transcripts were what got sequenced. TCRdb's version of the immuneACCESS table is confined to in-frame rearrangements and falls short of the full clone set. An unresolved V gene accounts for under half of the shortfall where checked; the remainder is of unknown origin. This sample has 250,000 to 350,000 clones in its table, and approximately 15% of those were observed once. About 0.015% of the sample is held by the ten biggest clonotypes. No antigen is known for these receptors. Sequencing input: naive CD4+ T cells from blood. Sample cell subset or site, as interpreted from the label and publication: true naive CD4+ T cells. Every receptor here comes from a young man with type 1 diabetes.

This clone was found a few times. The CDR3 loop reads CASNLPGQGDEQFF. The CDR3 coding sequence is TGTGCCAGCAACTTACCGGGACAGGGGGACGAGCAGTTCTTC. This chain joins TRBV28 and TRBJ2-1, with TRBD1 identical over 11 bases. Germline CDR1 MDHEN, CDR2 SYDVKM. The length of the CDR3 is 14 residues. With 7 bases clipped from V and 10 bases from J, the junction kept 9 bases outside the gene matches. The full variable domain, rest sourced from reference TRBV28 and TRBJ2-1, is DVKVTQSSRYLVKRTGEKVFLECVQDMDHENMFWYRQDPGLGLRLIYFSYDVKMKEKGDIPEGYSVSREKKERFSLILESASTNQTSMYLCASNLPGQGDEQFFGPGTRLTVL.

The chain couples TRBV7-3 to TRBJ2-7; TRBD1 might be the D (6 bases). The CDR3 consists of 13 residues. The germline V and J ends were trimmed by 5 bases and 1 base, with 9 bases remaining between them. Germline V lookup: CDR1 SGHTA, CDR2 FQGTGA. The CDR3 here is CASSRQDSYEQYF. The CDR3 DNA reads as TGTGCCAGCAGCCGACAGGATTCCTACGAGCAGTACTTC.

This clone turned up a few times. This sequence joins TRBV2 and TRBJ2-7, with TRBD1 matching 8 bases. Germline CDR1 reads SNHLY; CDR2 reads FYNNEI. This CDR3 is 16 amino acids long. J lost 0 bases, V lost 6 bases, and 10 bases had no gene match. The chain's CDR3 is CASRGQGRSFSYEQYF. CDR3 DNA: TGTGCCAGCAGAGGACAGGGCCGATCGTTCTCCTACGAGCAGTACTTC.

The chain carries TRBV30 and TRBJ2-1, with 7 bases lining up with TRBD2. Losses at the gene ends were 0 bases for V and 11 bases for J; bases not matched to a gene: 7. This CDR3 comprises 13 residues. Looked up from germline, CDR1 is GTSNPN and CDR2 is SVGIG (reference sequence). CDR3 bases: TGTGCCTGGAGTGTAACTAGCGCCAGGCAGCAGTTCTTC. It specifies CAWSVTSARQQFF. The variable domain in full, completed from reference TRBV30 and TRBJ2-1, reads SQTIHQWPATLVQPVGSPLSLECTVEGTSNPNLYWYRQAAGRGLQLLFYSVGIGQISSEVPQNLSASRPQDRQFILSSKKLLLSDSGFYLCAWSVTSARQQFFGPGTRLTVL.

This clone was counted between two and nine times. The chain is built from TRBV7-2 and TRBJ1-1; 7 positions agree with TRBD1. J was trimmed by 5 bases and V by 1 base; bases with no gene match: 4. Germline V lookup: CDR1 SGHTA, CDR2 FQGNSA. There are 14 residues in the CDR3. The CDR3 coding sequence is TGTGCCAGCAGCTTAGTAGGCAGGGGGACTGAAGCTTTCTTT. It is translated as CASSLVGRGTEAFF.

This clone was counted a few times. The V and J genes are TRBV28 and TRBJ2-7, with unresolved D. Germline V CDR1 and CDR2: MDHEN, SYDVKM. The ends were cut back, 4 bases at V and 1 base at J, with 5 bases in the middle. The CDR3 covers 12 residues. CDR3 nucleotides: TGTGCCAGCAGTTATATGTCCTACGAGCAGTACTTC. Translating gives CASSYMSYEQYF.

In this sample, this clone turned up a few times. The chain combines TRBV5-1 with TRBJ2-7; 7 nucleotides align to TRBD1. The CDR3 extends over 13 amino acids. V lost 4 bases and J lost 0; bases outside the gene matches: 1. The germline V gene encodes CDR1 SGHRS and CDR2 YFSETQ. The DNA for the CDR3 is TGCGCCAGCAGCGAGGGGGCCTCCTACGAGCAGTACTTC. Its translation: CASSEGASYEQYF.

V and J are TRBV4-2 and TRBJ2-1, with TRBD2 matching over 8 bases. Unmatched junction bases numbered 8, after V lost 1 base and J lost 6 bases. The germline CDR1 and CDR2 sequences are LGHNA and YNFKEQ. This CDR3 contains 16 residues. In DNA form, the CDR3 reads TGTGCCAGCAGCCAAGTCCTAGCGGGCCTCCGCAATGAGCAGTTCTTC. Protein sequence: CASSQVLAGLRNEQFF.

This clone was detected a few times. This chain joins TRBV5-1 and TRBJ1-2, with TRBD1 matching over 9 bases. The CDR3 length is 15 residues. Trimming cost V 2 bases and J 6 bases; bases outside gene matches: 8. Looked up from germline, CDR1 is SGHRS and CDR2 is YFSETQ. The CDR3 reads CASSFDPGQGHGYTF. In nucleotides, the CDR3 is TGCGCCAGCAGCTTCGATCCGGGACAGGGACATGGCTACACCTTC.

This clone was seen a handful of times. This chain links TRBV7-2 with TRBJ1-1, with 7 bases that match TRBD1. This CDR3 has 12 amino acids. V was clipped by 5 bases and J by 10 bases; unmatched bases: 7. Germline V gene data show CDR1 as SGHTA and CDR2 as FQGNSA. CDR3 protein: CASSRDRQRAFF. Written as DNA, the CDR3 is TGTGCCAGCAGCAGGGACAGACAGCGAGCTTTCTTT.

The chain combines TRBV18 with TRBJ2-5; D remains ambiguous. CDR1 is KGHSH, CDR2 LQKENI, per germline. The CDR3 has 12 residues. Deletions cut 3 bases from V and 2 bases from J, with 4 bases between. CDR3 in amino acids: CASSPQQETQYF. The CDR3 DNA follows: TGTGCCAGCTCACCTCAACAAGAGACCCAGTACTTC.

The chain joins TRBV27 to TRBJ1-5, with D unresolved. V was pared by 4 bases and J by 3 bases, with 7 bases between. CDR1 is MNHEY and CDR2 is SMNVEV in the germline V gene (reference sequence). This CDR3 is built from 13 residues. This CDR3 is CASSWRYNQPQHF. For the CDR3, the DNA is TGTGCCAGCAGTTGGCGGTACAATCAGCCCCAGCATTTT.

V gene TRBV15 combines with J gene TRBJ2-1, with D perhaps TRBD1 (5 bases). Germline V lookup: CDR1 LNHNV, CDR2 YYDKDF (reference sequence). This CDR3 contains 14 residues. Trimming removed 5 bases from V and 6 bases from J, with 14 bases in between. CDR3 DNA: TGTGCCACCAGCCGAAGGGGTTCCCCCAATGAGCAGTTCTTC. Translating gives CATSRRGSPNEQFF.

This clone was found a few times. V is TRBV7-9 and J is TRBJ2-2; 12 positions match TRBD2. This CDR3 spans 16 amino acids. The V gene end was trimmed by 5 bases and the J gene end by 1 base; junction bases not matched to a gene: 2. Germline V gene data show CDR1 as SEHNR and CDR2 as FQNEAQ (reference sequence). CDR3 in DNA: TGTGCCAGCAGCCAGGGACTAGCGGGGAACACCGGGGAGCTGTTTTTT. It translates to CASSQGLAGNTGELFF.

The CDR3 DNA reads as TGTGCCAGCAGCCTACTAGCGCGGGGGGTCGAGACCCAGTACTTC. It encodes CASSLLARGVETQYF. This chain connects TRBV11-2 to TRBJ2-5; 8 positions agree with TRBD2. The ends lost 5 bases at V and 5 bases at J; junction bases unmatched: 10. Per germline, CDR1 SGHAT and CDR2 FQNNGV. This CDR3 comprises 15 residues. Based on the CDR3 plus reference TRBV11-2 and TRBJ2-5, the full variable domain is EAGVAQSPRYKIIEKRQSVAFWCNPISGHATLYWYQQILGQGPKLLIQFQNNGVVDDSQLPKDRFSAERLKGVDSTLKIQPAKLEDSAVYLCASSLLARGVETQYFGPGTRLLVL.

This clone was seen once. The chain has TRBV7-9 and TRBJ2-5, with a weak D call TRBD1 (5 bases). Trimming stripped 6 bases from V and 0 bases from J, with 11 bases between. Germline CDR1 and CDR2: SEHNR and FQNEAQ (reference sequence). The CDR3 runs 14 residues. The CDR3 sequence is CASRPTEHQETQYF. CDR3 nucleotides: TGTGCCAGCAGGCCGACAGAACACCAAGAGACCCAGTACTTC.

This chain links TRBV2 with TRBJ2-4; tentatively, D is TRBD2 (6 bases). The CDR3 length is 16 residues. Germline lookup yields CDR1 SNHLY and CDR2 FYNNEI. V shed 1 base and J shed 8 bases, with 18 bases lying between them. The CDR3 DNA is TGTGCCAGCAGTGAAGGGATTATCGGGAGCGGGTACATTCAGTACTTC. It translates to CASSEGIIGSGYIQYF. The variable domain in full, with the rest retrieved from reference TRBV2 and TRBJ2-4, is EPEVTQTPSHQVTQMGQEVILRCVPISNHLYFYWYRQILGQKVEFLVSFYNNEISEKSEIFDDQFSVERPDGSNFTLKIRSTKLEDSAMYFCASSEGIIGSGYIQYFGAGTRLSVL.

V usage is TRBV28 and J usage is TRBJ2-3; 8 nucleotides align to TRBD1. The CDR3 is 17 amino acids. The germline V gene has CDR1 MDHEN and CDR2 SYDVKM. The V segment lost 5 bases and the J segment 5 bases; nucleotides outside the gene matches: 15. CDR3 in DNA: TGTGCCAGCAGTGGTGACAGGGGTACAGGTTTCGGAGATACGCAGTATTTT. It encodes CASSGDRGTGFGDTQYF.

This sequence joins TRBV7-9 and TRBJ1-1, with 10 bases lining up with TRBD1. CDR1 and CDR2 from the germline V gene are SEHNR and FQNEAQ (reference sequence). The CDR3 loop spans 14 amino acids. V lost 5 bases to trimming and J lost 11 bases; unmatched junction nucleotides: 11. In nucleotides, the CDR3 is TGTGCCAGCAGCCCAAGCGAGACAGGGGGCAGCGCTTTCTTT. Encoded protein: CASSPSETGGSAFF.

CDR3 bases: TGTGCCAGCAGTGTCGAGTCTAATGAAAAACTGTTTTTT. As protein: CASSVESNEKLFF. This chain joins TRBV2 and TRBJ1-4; D not resolved. The V gene lost 4 bases and the J gene lost 3 bases, with 6 bases spanning the gap. CDR3 length: 13 amino acids. From germline, CDR1 is SNHLY and CDR2 FYNNEI.

V and J are TRBV27 and TRBJ1-5; D call uncertain. The V end was cut by 0 bases, the J end by 0 bases, with 9 bases between. The CDR3 is 16 residues long. Germline CDR1 is MNHEY and CDR2 is SMNVEV (reference sequence). The CDR3 here is CASSLSTEYSNQPQHF. The CDR3 DNA follows: TGTGCCAGCAGTTTATCTACGGAGTATAGCAATCAGCCCCAGCATTTT.

This clone appeared a few times. CDR3 nucleotides: TGCAGCGTTGAAGTATCTACTACCTTAAACATTCAGTACTTC. The encoded protein is CSVEVSTTLNIQYF. The chain combines TRBV29-1 with TRBJ2-4; no clear D gene. From germline, CDR1 is SQVTM and CDR2 ANQGSEA. The length of the CDR3 is 14 residues. Trimming shortened V by 1 base and J by 6 bases, and 13 bases separated the two germline ends.

The chain links TRBV6-6 to TRBJ1-2; no clear D. Trimming removed 5 bases from V and 0 bases from J, with 7 bases in between. This CDR3 contains 13 residues. The germline V gene encodes CDR1 MNHNY and CDR2 SVGAGI (reference sequence). CDR3 sequence: CASSDGANYGYTF. DNA of the CDR3: TGTGCCAGCAGTGACGGAGCTAACTATGGCTACACCTTC.

The table lists this clone with a few counts. V is TRBV19 and J is TRBJ2-7; possibly TRBD1 for D (6 bases). The germline V gene encodes CDR1 LNHDA and CDR2 SQIVND (reference sequence). The CDR3 loop spans 14 amino acids. V was cut by 2 bases and J by 2 bases, with 10 bases left in between. The chain's CDR3 is CASSISTGTYEQYF. The CDR3, as DNA: TGTGCCAGTAGTATATCCACAGGGACCTACGAGCAGTACTTC. Drawing the rest from reference TRBV19 and TRBJ2-7, the complete variable domain is DGGITQSPKYLFRKEGQNVTLSCEQNLNHDAMYWYRQDPGQGLRLIYYSQIVNDFQKGDIAEGYSVSREKKESFPLTVTSAQKNPTAFYLCASSISTGTYEQYFGPGTRLTVT.

Remarks on this clone: Because the CDR3's place on the DNA is in doubt, the DNA is left out and the CDR3 is given as listed by TCRdb. J is TRBJ2-1 and V is TRBV4-1; the D segment call TRBD2 is taken from the table without a DNA check. The CDR3 is 20 amino acids in total, end residues counted. Germline V CDR1 and CDR2: MGHRA, YSYEKL. CDR3 loop: CASSQVDPRLGTGVRNEQFF.

This clone came up a few times. The J gene is TRBJ2-1, the V gene TRBV9; 8 bases are a match to TRBD2. The CDR3 runs 16 residues. From germline, CDR1 is SGDLS and CDR2 YYNGEE. J gave up 1 base and V 2 bases, and 5 bases lay outside the gene matches. Here the CDR3 DNA reads TGTGCCAGCAGCGTCAGCTCGGGAGGGTCCTACAATGAGCAGTTCTTC. Translated, it gives CASSVSSGGSYNEQFF.

The chain employs TRBV19 and TRBJ1-2, with TRBD1 identical over 8 bases. The CDR3 is made up of 14 amino acids. V trimming: 3 bases; J trimming: 4 bases; junction bases outside the gene matches: 4. Germline loops: CDR1 LNHDA, CDR2 SQIVND (reference sequence). CDR3 coding DNA: TGTGCCAGTAGTATCAGGGGGCGAAGCTATGGCTACACCTTC. Translation gives CASSIRGRSYGYTF.

V and J are TRBV6-1 and TRBJ2-3; tentative D call: TRBD2 (6 bases). V was pared by 1 base and J by 6 bases, with 11 bases between. This CDR3 has 14 amino acids. Germline loops: CDR1 MNHNS, CDR2 SASEGT. The CDR3 sequence: CASSEGSRGDTQYF. CDR3 sequence (DNA): TGTGCCAGCAGTGAAGGTAGTCGGGGGGATACGCAGTATTTT.